This is a list of T cell receptor beta chains from one sample in a study of metastatic and nonmetastatic thyroid tumors. MiXCR re-clonotyped the PCR reads for TCRdb. The table has about 12,000 clones, about 31% seen once. The specimen was tumor tissue. These receptors were collected from a female donor with papillary thyroid cancer or a benign thyroid nodule (not recorded which). Some clones in this sample may be carry-over from other donors' samples. CDR3s include the opening cysteine and the closing phenylalanine or tryptophan. A D gene is named only where the DNA matches it firmly. Clone size appears in some rows only: once, few, many, or a class for an expanded clone.

clone size	V gene	D gene	CDR3 length	J gene	CDR3 DNA	CDR3 protein
medium-sized	TRBV27	NA	15	TRBJ2-2	TGTGCCAGCAAGGGGACCCCGGGCCTCACCGGGGAGCTGTTTTTT	CASKGTPGLTGELFF
few	TRBV25-1	TRBD2	15	TRBJ2-2	TGTGCCAGCAGGGGGCGGGAGGCGAACACCGGGGAGCTGTTTTTT	CASRGREANTGELFF
NA	TRBV12-5	NA	14	TRBJ2-3	TGTGCTAGTGGCTGGGGGGGCGCAAGAGATACGCAGTATTTT	CASGWGGARDTQYF
few	TRBV27	TRBD2	18	TRBJ2-3	TGTGCCAGCAGTTTACCACCCGGGACTAGCGGGAGTACAGATACGCAGTATTTT	CASSLPPGTSGSTDTQYF
NA	TRBV20-1	TRBD2	16	TRBJ2-2	TGCAGTGCTAATCCTGCGGGAGTCTTGAACACCGGGGAGCTGTTTTTT	CSANPAGVLNTGELFF
few	TRBV5-1	NA	14	TRBJ1-1	TGCGCCAGCAGCTCAACAGCCCTGAACACTGAAGCTTTCTTT	CASSSTALNTEAFF
NA	TRBV6-2/TRBV6-3	NA	15	TRBJ1-5	TGTGCCAGCAGGGGAACAGGGTATGATAGTCAGCCCCAGCATTTT	CASRGTGYDSQPQHF
NA	TRBV6-2/TRBV6-3	NA	19	TRBJ2-7	TGTGCCAGCAGATACTCCGGACCGGGACTTTCAGCGGGCTCCTACGAGCAGTACTTC	CASRYSGPGLSAGSYEQYF
NA	TRBV6-1	NA	13	TRBJ2-1	TGTGCCAGCAGTGAGGGACCCATCGATGAGCAGTTCTTC	CASSEGPIDEQFF
medium-sized	TRBV6-1	TRBD2	15	TRBJ2-7	TGTGCCAGCAGTTCCGGTGGCGGGAGCTCCTACGAGCAGTACTTC	CASSSGGGSSYEQYF
medium-sized	TRBV5-1	NA	16	TRBJ2-3	TGCGCCAGCAGCTTGGAGCAGGCCCTTAGGACAGATACGCAGTATTTT	CASSLEQALRTDTQYF
many	TRBV12-3/TRBV12-4	TRBD2	15	TRBJ2-1	TGTGCCAGCAAAACTAGCGGGAGGATCCTCAATGAGCAGTTCTTC	CASKTSGRILNEQFF
medium-sized	TRBV6-1	NA	14	TRBJ1-2	TGTGCCAGCAGTGAAGCGAGACAATCATATGGCTACACCTTC	CASSEARQSYGYTF